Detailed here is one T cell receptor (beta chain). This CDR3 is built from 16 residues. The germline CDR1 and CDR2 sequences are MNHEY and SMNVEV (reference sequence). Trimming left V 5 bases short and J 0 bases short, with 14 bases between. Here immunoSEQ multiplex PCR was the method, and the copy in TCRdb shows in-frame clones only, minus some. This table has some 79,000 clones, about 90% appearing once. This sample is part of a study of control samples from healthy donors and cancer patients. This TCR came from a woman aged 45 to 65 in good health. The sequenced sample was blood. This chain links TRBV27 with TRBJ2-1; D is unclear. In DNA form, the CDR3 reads TGTGCCAGCAGTAGTCCGGCCAGGAGCTCCTACAATGAGCAGTTCTTC. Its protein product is CASSSPARSSYNEQFF.